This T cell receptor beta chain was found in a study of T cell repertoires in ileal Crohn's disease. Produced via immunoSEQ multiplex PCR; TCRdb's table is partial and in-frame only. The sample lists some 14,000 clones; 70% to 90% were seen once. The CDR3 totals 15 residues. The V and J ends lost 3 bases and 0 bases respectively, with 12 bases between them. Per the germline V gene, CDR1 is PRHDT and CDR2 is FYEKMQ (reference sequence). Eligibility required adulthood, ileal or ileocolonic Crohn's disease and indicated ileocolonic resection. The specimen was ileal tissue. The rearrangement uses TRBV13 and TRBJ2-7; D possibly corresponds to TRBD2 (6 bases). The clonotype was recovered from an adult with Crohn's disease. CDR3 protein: CASSFGGETSYEQYF. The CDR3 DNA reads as TGTGCCAGCAGCTTCGGGGGAGAGACCTCCTACGAGCAGTACTTC.